The 8 T cell receptor beta chains reported below all come from one sample, sequenced in a study of T cell repertoires in cytomegalovirus infection (dated by TCRdb to about 2019). The instrument was an Illumina HiSeq 1500. TCRdb itself trimmed the public reads at Q25 with fastp, ran MiXCR and retained productive beta chains. Rows with one shared CDR3 protein collapse into an entry with the most common genes and DNA. Recorded for this sample are more than 400,000 distinct CDR3 sequences; 26% of them occurred a single time. Approximately 13% of the sample rests with the top ten. The source material was PBMCs. Source of these receptors: a human donor in good health (CMV status not recorded). Some clones in this sample may be carry-over from other donors' samples.

The rearrangement uses TRBV18 and TRBJ2-1; D is perhaps TRBD1 or TRBD2 (5 bases each). The CDR3 extends over 15 amino acids. Germline loops: CDR1 KGHSH, CDR2 LQKENI. With 4 bases removed from V and 5 bases from J, the gap between germline ends came to 15 bases. The CDR3 region is CASSHGRRTNNEQFF. As DNA, the CDR3 is TGTGCCAGCTCACACGGACGGAGGACAAACAATGAGCAGTTCTTC.

This clonotype was observed a single time. The V call is TRBV9, the J call TRBJ2-3, with 9 bases fitting TRBD1. The CDR3 has 15 residues. Germline CDR1 and CDR2: SGDLS and YYNGEE. V lost 4 bases and J lost 2; bases outside the gene matches: 5. The CDR3 here is CASSTRTGATDTQYF. In DNA form, the CDR3 reads TGTGCCAGCAGCACCCGGACAGGGGCCACAGATACGCAGTATTTT.

CDR3 protein: CASSFSRTSGSNLTGELFF. In nucleotides, the CDR3 is TGTGCCAGCAGTTTCTCCCGTACTAGCGGGAGTAACCTTACCGGGGAGCTGTTTTTT. This chain connects TRBV28 to TRBJ2-2; 11 bases are shared with TRBD2. The CDR3 is 19 residues long. Germline CDR1 reads MDHEN; CDR2 reads SYDVKM. J lost 5 bases, V lost 3 bases, and 14 bases had no gene match.

The chain employs TRBV6-2 or TRBV6-3 and TRBJ1-4; 10 nucleotides align to TRBD1. V lost 2 bases to trimming and J lost 8 bases; unmatched junction nucleotides: 5. The CDR3 loop spans 15 amino acids. Germline CDR1 reads MNHEY; CDR2 reads SVGEGT. CDR3 residues: CASSYAGQGNEKLFF. For the CDR3, the DNA is TGTGCCAGCAGTTACGCGGGACAGGGGAACGAAAAACTGTTTTTT.

The CDR3 loop is CSVDRRGSTDTQYF. CDR3 DNA sequence: TGCAGCGTCGACAGGCGAGGCAGCACAGATACGCAGTATTTT. V gene TRBV29-1 combines with J gene TRBJ2-3, with D possibly TRBD1 on 6 matching bases. The CDR3 is 14 residues long. Germline lookup yields CDR1 SQVTM and CDR2 ANQGSEA. V lost 6 bases, J lost 0 bases, and 13 bases lay in between.

This clonotype was seen once. This may be a read error, as it is one base from a much larger clone. V is TRBV7-2 and J is TRBJ1-5; D call uncertain. This CDR3 region has 16 residues. V shed 3 bases and J shed 3 bases, with 15 bases lying between them. Germline assignment: CDR1 SGHTA and CDR2 FQGNSA. The CDR3 region is CASSFSGGSNNQPQHF. Here the CDR3 DNA reads TGTGCCAGCAGCTTCTCAGGAGGTTCTAACAATCAGCCCCAGCATTTT.

This clonotype has at least ten counts. V usage is TRBV7-2 and J usage is TRBJ1-1; 10 bases fit TRBD1. The V segment lost 0 bases and the J segment 0 bases; nucleotides outside the gene matches: 7. Germline loops: CDR1 SGHTA, CDR2 FQGNSA. This CDR3 has 18 amino acids. CDR3 sequence reads: CASSLAWDRGEVNTEAFF. Here the CDR3 DNA reads TGTGCCAGCAGCTTAGCGTGGGACAGGGGTGAAGTGAACACTGAAGCTTTCTTT. The whole variable domain, remainder taken from reference TRBV7-2 and TRBJ1-1, is GAGVSQSPSNKVTEKGKDVELRCDPISGHTALYWYRQSLGQGLEFLIYFQGNSAPDKSGLPSDRFSAERTGGSVSTLTIQRTQQEDSAVYLCASSLAWDRGEVNTEAFFGQGTRLTVV.

The J gene is TRBJ2-7, the V gene TRBV29-1; 12 positions agree with TRBD2. Germline V CDR1 and CDR2: SQVTM, ANQGSEA. V lost 3 bases to trimming and J lost 4 bases; unmatched junction nucleotides: 4. CDR3 length: 14 residues. In DNA form, the CDR3 reads TGCAGCGTTGAGGCGACTAGCGGGAGATACGAGCAGTACTTC. Its translation is CSVEATSGRYEQYF.